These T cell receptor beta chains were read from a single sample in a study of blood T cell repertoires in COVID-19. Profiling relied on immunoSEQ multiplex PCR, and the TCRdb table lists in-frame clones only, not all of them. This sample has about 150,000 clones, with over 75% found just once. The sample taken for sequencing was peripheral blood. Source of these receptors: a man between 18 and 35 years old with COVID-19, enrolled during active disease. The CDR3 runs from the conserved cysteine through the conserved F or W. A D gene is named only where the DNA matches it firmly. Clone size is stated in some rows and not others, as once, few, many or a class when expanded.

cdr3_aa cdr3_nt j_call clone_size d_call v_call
CASSPGVGGYNEQFF TGTGCCAGCTCCCCGGGGGTCGGGGGCTACAATGAGCAGTTCTTC TRBJ2-1 - - TRBV18
CASSLTDEQFF TGTGCCAGCAGCTTGACAGATGAGCAGTTCTTC TRBJ2-1 - - TRBV7-9
CASSPPRTGGDEQYF TGTGCCAGCTCACCACCCCGGACAGGGGGGGACGAGCAGTACTTC TRBJ2-7 few TRBD1 TRBV18
CASTGGEAFF TGTGCCAGCACGGGGGGCGAAGCTTTCTTT TRBJ1-1 - - TRBV2
CASSRGSYNEQFF TGTGCCAGCAGTCGGGGGTCCTACAATGAGCAGTTCTTC TRBJ2-1 - - TRBV9
CASSQDQGSSYEQYF TGCGCCAGCAGCCAAGATCAGGGCAGCTCCTACGAGCAGTACTTC TRBJ2-7 - - TRBV4-3
CASSVRGLIDNEQFF TGTGCCAGTAGTGTTCGGGGACTAATCGACAATGAGCAGTTCTTC TRBJ2-1 once TRBD2 TRBV19
CASSLRRGFTGELFF TGTGCCAGCAGCCTTAGACGGGGGTTCACCGGGGAGCTGTTTTTT TRBJ2-2 - - TRBV3-1/TRBV3-2
CASSSLAGFFYEQYF TGTGCCAGCAGTTCTCTAGCGGGATTCTTCTACGAGCAGTACTTC TRBJ2-7 - TRBD2 TRBV28
CATSRGDVPGGTGVYGYTF TGTGCCACCAGCAGAGGGGACGTCCCCGGAGGGACTGGGGTATATGGCTACACCTTC TRBJ1-2 - - TRBV15
CASDGTGIPYEQYF TGTGCCAGCGACGGGACAGGGATACCCTACGAGCAGTACTTC TRBJ2-7 - TRBD1 TRBV28
CASVPLTSASGELFF TGTGCCAGCGTCCCCCTCACTAGCGCGTCCGGGGAGCTGTTTTTT TRBJ2-2 - TRBD2 TRBV27
CASSLDDRDWGANVLTF TGTGCCAGCAGCTTGGACGATCGGGATTGGGGGGCCAACGTCCTGACTTTC TRBJ2-6 once - TRBV5-8
CASSLIAGGPRSDEQFF TGTGCCAGCAGTTTGATAGCGGGAGGGCCGAGGTCCGATGAGCAGTTCTTC TRBJ2-1 - TRBD2 TRBV28
CASSWTLDRRYEQYF TGTGCCAGTAGTTGGACCCTGGACAGACGTTACGAGCAGTACTTC TRBJ2-7 - - TRBV19
CATSGTSGRENTQYF TGTGCCACCAGCGGGACTAGCGGGAGGGAGAATACGCAGTATTTT TRBJ2-3 - TRBD2 TRBV15
CASSPLSDSLTRDSPLHF TGTGCCAGCAGCCCCCTATCAGACAGCCTAACGAGAGATTCACCCCTCCACTTT TRBJ1-6 - - TRBV5-6
CASSFGLEQFF TGTGCCAGCAGCTTCGGACTAGAGCAGTTCTTC TRBJ2-1 - - TRBV7-9
CASSPRLAGTGELFF TGTGCCAGCAGCCCCCGACTAGCGGGTACCGGGGAGCTGTTTTTT TRBJ2-2 once TRBD2 TRBV7-2
CASSGGLAGVAGANVLTF TGTGCCAGCAGCGGGGGACTAGCGGGAGTAGCTGGGGCCAACGTCCTGACTTTC TRBJ2-6 - TRBD2 TRBV5-4
CAWSATVGGYTF TGTGCCTGGAGTGCGACAGTGGGTGGCTACACCTTC TRBJ1-2 - - TRBV30
CASSPSTGGVSYEQYF TGTGCCAGCTCCCCCTCCACAGGGGGCGTCTCCTACGAGCAGTACTTC TRBJ2-7 few TRBD1 TRBV27
CASSLLQREWAEQYF TGCGCCAGCAGCTTGCTCCAGCGGGAATGGGCCGAGCAGTACTTC TRBJ2-7 - TRBD2 TRBV5-1
CSVAKGGEETQYF TGCAGCGTTGCTAAGGGGGGGGAAGAGACCCAGTACTTC TRBJ2-5 - - TRBV29-1
CASSLEQGRDTQYF TGCGCCAGCAGCTTGGAACAGGGCCGAGATACGCAGTATTTT TRBJ2-3 once - TRBV5-1
CASSLRLAGHNTDTQYF TGTGCCAGCAGCTTACGGCTAGCGGGACATAACACAGATACGCAGTATTTT TRBJ2-3 - TRBD2 TRBV13
CASTASGSPYEQYF TGTGCCAGTACCGCTAGCGGGAGCCCCTACGAGCAGTACTTC TRBJ2-7 - TRBD2 TRBV19
CASSISQLPHEQYF TGTGCCAGTAGTATATCACAGCTCCCCCACGAGCAGTACTTC TRBJ2-7 once - TRBV19
CASSPTQGSYEQYF TGTGCCAGCAGCCCGACCCAGGGCTCCTACGAGCAGTACTTC TRBJ2-7 once - TRBV7-2
CAISDAYSRNTEAFF TGTGCCATCAGTGATGCGTACAGCCGGAACACTGAAGCTTTCTTT TRBJ1-1 - - TRBV10-3
CASSPGTVYGYTF TGTGCCAGCAGCCCTGGGACAGTTTATGGCTACACCTTC TRBJ1-2 - TRBD1 TRBV14